The text below deals with one T cell receptor beta chain. The CDR3 consists of 15 residues. Germline V gene data show CDR1 as SNHLY and CDR2 as FYNNEI. V dropped 6 bases and J dropped 5; count of bases not matched to a gene: 11. A case of COVID-19 had been met by exposed participants within 2 weeks before study entry. This sample is part of a study of blood T cell repertoires in COVID-19. Produced via immunoSEQ multiplex PCR; TCRdb's table is partial and in-frame only. The sample includes a few hundred thousand clones, around 84% of them seen just once. This chain connects TRBV2 to TRBJ2-5; 8 nucleotides match TRBD1. This TCR came from a woman between 45 and 65 years old who had been exposed to COVID-19. The specimen was PBMCs or T cells enriched from blood (not recorded which). For the CDR3, the DNA is TGTGCCAGCAGCGAACAAAACTACAGGGGGGAGACCCAGTACTTC. It encodes CASSEQNYRGETQYF.